The 25 T cell receptor beta chains presented below share a single source sample, sequenced in a study of shared clonotypes between healthy human individuals (TCRdb year 2020). The library was obtained by the immunoSEQ multiplex PCR assay. In TCRdb, the immuneACCESS table is reduced to in-frame sequences with V and J assigned. These tables do not hold every clone; where another copy was compared, an unresolved V gene accounts for under half, and the others remain unexplained. The table for this sample lists fewer than 2.5 million clones; approximately 93% of them were counted only once. The ten largest clonotypes hold 0.36% of the sample. What was sequenced was naive CD4+ T cells from PBMCs. The sample's cell subset or site label, decoded: CD45RA+ positively selected. These receptors all come from a man between 18 and 29 years old in good health. Some clones in this sample may be carry-over from other donors' samples.

This clone was detected a few times. The J gene is TRBJ1-1, the V gene TRBV5-1, with D possibly TRBD1 on 5 matching bases. The CDR3 consists of 14 residues. The germline gives CDR1 SGHRS, CDR2 YFSETQ. V lost 4 bases and J lost 3, with 13 bases in between. CDR3 amino acids: CASSAQALDTEAFF. CDR3 bases: TGCGCCAGCAGCGCACAGGCTCTAGACACTGAAGCTTTCTTT. The full variable domain, with the rest looked up from reference TRBV5-1 and TRBJ1-1, is KAGVTQTPRYLIKTRGQQVTLSCSPISGHRSVSWYQQTPGQGLQFLFEYFSETQRNKGNFPGRFSGRQFSNSRSEMNVSTLELGDSALYLCASSAQALDTEAFFGQGTRLTVV.

The rearrangement links TRBV5-1 to TRBJ2-7; 10 nucleotides match TRBD2. CDR1 is SGHRS, CDR2 YFSETQ, per germline. This CDR3 comprises 17 residues. V lost 1 base to trimming and J lost 2 bases; unmatched junction nucleotides: 9. CDR3 region: CASSLQVTSGNPYEQYF. The CDR3 coding sequence is TGCGCCAGCAGCTTGCAGGTAACTAGCGGGAACCCCTACGAGCAGTACTTC. The full variable domain, with the rest looked up from reference TRBV5-1 and TRBJ2-7, is KAGVTQTPRYLIKTRGQQVTLSCSPISGHRSVSWYQQTPGQGLQFLFEYFSETQRNKGNFPGRFSGRQFSNSRSEMNVSTLELGDSALYLCASSLQVTSGNPYEQYFGPGTRLTVT.

V usage is TRBV28 and J usage is TRBJ1-2; TRBD1 matches 7 bases. The CDR3 has 13 amino acids. Germline lookup yields CDR1 MDHEN and CDR2 SYDVKM. V lost 9 bases to trimming and J lost 8 bases; unmatched junction nucleotides: 12. CDR3 protein: CASLRPGGIGYTF. The CDR3 nucleotides read TGTGCCAGTTTGAGACCAGGGGGTATAGGCTACACCTTC.

The rearrangement uses TRBV10-3 and TRBJ2-7; 9 positions agree with TRBD1. The CDR3 extends over 15 amino acids. J lost 1 base, V lost 3 bases, and 4 bases had no gene match. Germline V gene sequence: CDR1 ENHRY, CDR2 SYGVKD. The CDR3 DNA is TGTGCCATCAGTGATAGGGACAGGGTGTCCTACGAGCAGTACTTC. Translated, it gives CAISDRDRVSYEQYF.

J is TRBJ2-7 and V is TRBV6-6; D may be TRBD1 (6 bases). The CDR3 covers 15 residues. Deletions cut 6 bases from V and 0 bases from J, with 15 bases between. The V gene's germline CDR1 is MNHNY and CDR2 SVGAGI (reference sequence). CDR3 region: CASSHRVRSSYEQYF. In DNA, the CDR3 is TGTGCCAGCAGCCACAGGGTGCGTAGCTCCTACGAGCAGTACTTC.

The CDR3 DNA reads TGTGCCTGGACCGCTGTTTACGAGCAGTACTTC. Residues: CAWTAVYEQYF. The rearrangement uses TRBV30 and TRBJ2-7; D is uncertain. Trimming took 4 bases from V and 4 from J, leaving 8 bases between them. The CDR3 extends over 11 amino acids. CDR1 and CDR2 from the germline V gene are GTSNPN and SVGIG (reference sequence).

The DNA for the CDR3 is TGTGCCAGCAGCTATGAGGGGGCGAACTACGAGCAGTACTTC. Amino acid sequence: CASSYEGANYEQYF. V is TRBV6-5 and J is TRBJ2-7; 7 nucleotides line up with TRBD1. Trimming removed 6 bases from V and 3 bases from J; junction bases left unmatched: 8. This CDR3 comprises 14 residues. Germline V gene lookup returns CDR1 MNHEY and CDR2 SVGAGI.

The J gene is TRBJ2-1, the V gene TRBV28; 8 bases agree with TRBD1. The V and J ends lost 6 bases and 3 bases, in that order; junction bases with no gene match: 10. CDR3 length: 16 residues. Germline-derived CDR1 and CDR2 are MDHEN and SYDVKM. The CDR3 nucleotides are TGTGCCAGCAGACTCCCGGACAGGGCCTACTACAATGAGCAGTTCTTC. Its protein is CASRLPDRAYYNEQFF.

This chain links TRBV7-9 with TRBJ2-7; weak D call: TRBD1 (6 bases). V shed 4 bases and J shed 1 base, with 14 bases lying between them. The CDR3 length is 15 residues. CDR1 and CDR2 from the germline V gene are SEHNR and FQNEAQ (reference sequence). CDR3 sequence: CASSSVQGTSYEQYF. DNA of the CDR3: TGTGCCAGCAGCTCCGTACAGGGAACATCCTACGAGCAGTACTTC.

This chain connects TRBV7-6 to TRBJ2-3; TRBD2 agrees at 10 bases. V shed 5 bases and J 8 bases; nucleotides not matched to a gene: 13. The CDR3 length is 16 residues. Germline V lookup: CDR1 SGHVS, CDR2 FNYEAQ. In nucleotides, the CDR3 is TGTGCCAGCAGCCCGTTGAAGCGGGAGGGCCCAGGTACGCAGTATTTT. Residues: CASSPLKREGPGTQYF. Together with reference TRBV7-6 and TRBJ2-3, the CDR3 gives the full variable domain: GAGVSQSPRYKVTKRGQDVALRCDPISGHVSLYWYRQALGQGPEFLTYFNYEAQQDKSGLPNDRFSAERPEGSISTLTIQRTEQRDSAMYRCASSPLKREGPGTQYFGPGTRLTVL.

This clone was detected only once. The J gene is TRBJ2-1, the V gene TRBV7-3; D possibly matches TRBD1 or TRBD2 (7 bases each). Germline V lookup: CDR1 SGHTA, CDR2 FQGTGA. The CDR3 loop spans 14 amino acids. V shed 2 bases and J shed 12 bases, with 17 bases lying between them. The CDR3 nucleotides read TGTGCCAGCAGCTTATCCCCCTCAGGGGGGGGGCAGTTCTTC. It is translated as CASSLSPSGGGQFF.

The chain carries TRBV7-3 and TRBJ2-2; D ambiguous. This CDR3 has 16 residues. Germline V gives CDR1 SGHTA, CDR2 FQGTGA. Trimming shortened V by 0 bases and J by 1 base, and 9 bases separated the two germline ends. The CDR3 DNA is TGTGCCAGCAGCTTAACACCCACCCAGAACACCGGGGAGCTGTTTTTT. Its protein product is CASSLTPTQNTGELFF.

The chain carries TRBV10-3 and TRBJ2-2, with no clear D. The CDR3 spans 15 residues. Germline V lookup: CDR1 ENHRY, CDR2 SYGVKD. Trimming stripped 4 bases from V and 1 base from J, with 10 bases between. The CDR3, as DNA: TGTGCCATCAGTGTAGCAGTTTGGAACACCGGGGAGCTGTTTTTT. Protein product: CAISVAVWNTGELFF.

V and J are TRBV18 and TRBJ2-5; the D gene is possibly TRBD1 (6 bases). The V gene's germline CDR1 is KGHSH and CDR2 LQKENI. The CDR3 length is 15 residues. Between the trimmed V and J ends, which lost 2 bases and 1 base, there was a span of 11 bases. CDR3 in amino acids: CASSPLGAIQETQYF. Here the CDR3 DNA reads TGTGCCAGCTCACCATTGGGGGCGATCCAAGAGACCCAGTACTTC.

This chain uses TRBV4-3 with TRBJ2-7, with a possible D match to TRBD1 (5 bases). The CDR3 runs to 15 residues. The V gene lost 0 bases and the J gene lost 5 bases, with 14 bases spanning the gap. Germline V gene sequence: CDR1 LGHNA, CDR2 YSLEER. The DNA for the CDR3 is TGCGCCAGCAGCCAAGATAGCAGGTGGGGCCACGAGCAGTACTTC. Translated, it gives CASSQDSRWGHEQYF.

The rearrangement uses TRBV5-1 and TRBJ2-3; D not resolved. The ends were cut back, 0 bases at V and 2 bases at J, with 13 bases in the middle. Germline loops: CDR1 SGHRS, CDR2 YFSETQ. The CDR3 has 16 residues. This chain's CDR3 is CASSLVTNRNTDTQYF. DNA of the CDR3: TGCGCCAGCAGCTTGGTAACGAACAGAAACACAGATACGCAGTATTTT.

The rearrangement uses TRBV7-3 and TRBJ2-1; 13 bases agree with TRBD2. The length of the CDR3 is 18 residues. Losses at the gene ends were 1 base for V and 12 bases for J; bases not matched to a gene: 15. The germline CDR1 and CDR2 sequences are SGHTA and FQGTGA. CDR3 sequence reads: CASSLMLGGGLAGFGQFF. The CDR3 bases are TGTGCCAGCAGCTTAATGTTAGGTGGGGGACTAGCGGGGTTTGGGCAGTTCTTC.

The genes are TRBV30 and TRBJ1-5; D gene uncertain. Germline loops: CDR1 GTSNPN, CDR2 SVGIG (reference sequence). V lost 3 bases, J lost 2 bases, and 11 bases lay in between. The CDR3 is made up of 14 amino acids. CDR3 nucleotides: TGTGCCTGGAGCACATACGTGGGCAATCAGCCCCAGCATTTT. As protein: CAWSTYVGNQPQHF.

The gene calls are TRBV5-1 and TRBJ2-1; the match to TRBD2 covers 10 bases. J lost 3 bases, V lost 8 bases, and 8 bases had no gene match. The CDR3 totals 15 residues. Germline assignment: CDR1 SGHRS and CDR2 YFSETQ. The CDR3 DNA sequence: TGCGCCAGTAGGGCTAGCGGGAGTGTCTACAATGAGCAGTTCTTC. The encoded protein is CASRASGSVYNEQFF.

This chain joins TRBV28 and TRBJ1-6; D is uncertain. The CDR3 consists of 17 residues. The germline V gene encodes CDR1 MDHEN and CDR2 SYDVKM. Trimming removed 5 bases at V and 0 bases at J, with 14 bases between. CDR3 in amino acids: CASSRRTVSSYNSPLHF. The CDR3 nucleotides are TGTGCCAGCAGTCGACGGACGGTCAGCTCCTATAATTCACCCCTCCACTTT.

Turning to this clone: The sample has other DNA sequences that encode this CDR3 too. This sequence joins TRBV28 and TRBJ2-1; 7 positions agree with TRBD2. CDR1 is MDHEN and CDR2 is SYDVKM in the germline V gene. The CDR3 sequence is 15 residues long. The J segment lost 2 bases and the V segment lost 3 bases, leaving 4 bases of the junction unmatched. In nucleotides, the CDR3 is TGTGCCAGCAGTTTGAGTCGGGGGGCCTACAATGAGCAGTTCTTC. Its protein product is CASSLSRGAYNEQFF.

The chain has TRBV7-3 and TRBJ2-3; D perhaps matches TRBD2 (5 bases). V was pared by 5 bases and J by 1 base, with 13 bases between. In germline, CDR1 is SGHTA, CDR2 FQGTGA. This CDR3 comprises 15 residues. The CDR3 protein is CASSVDNGGTDTQYF. DNA for the CDR3: TGTGCCAGCAGCGTCGACAACGGGGGCACAGATACGCAGTATTTT.

V and J are TRBV10-2 and TRBJ1-1, with D tentatively TRBD1 (5 bases). V gave up 7 bases and J gave up 0 bases, with 12 bases separating them. Germline V CDR1 and CDR2: WSHSY, SAAADI. CDR3 size: 14 residues. CDR3 sequence (DNA): TGCGCCAGCACTAAGGGACTGTTGAACACTGAAGCTTTCTTT. Translated: CASTKGLLNTEAFF.

Notes on this clone: The same CDR3 arises from other DNA sequences in this sample as well. The chain joins TRBV5-1 to TRBJ2-5; D not certain. Germline CDR1 reads SGHRS; CDR2 reads YFSETQ. CDR3 length equals 13 residues. V shed 4 bases and J shed 1 base, with 8 bases lying between them. DNA of the CDR3: TGCGCCAGCAGCCTGGGCCCCCAAGAGACCCAGTACTTC. Translation: CASSLGPQETQYF. Using reference TRBV5-1 and TRBJ2-5 for the parts outside the CDR3, the full variable domain is KAGVTQTPRYLIKTRGQQVTLSCSPISGHRSVSWYQQTPGQGLQFLFEYFSETQRNKGNFPGRFSGRQFSNSRSEMNVSTLELGDSALYLCASSLGPQETQYFGPGTRLLVL.

The rearrangement joins TRBV30 to TRBJ2-1, with D perhaps TRBD1 (6 bases). Germline-derived CDR1 and CDR2 are GTSNPN and SVGIG (reference sequence). V was pared by 3 bases and J by 9 bases, with 15 bases between. There are 13 residues in the CDR3. CDR3 residues: CAWSQGPAGEQFF. For the CDR3, the DNA is TGTGCCTGGAGCCAGGGGCCCGCCGGTGAGCAGTTCTTC. The variable domain in full, completed from reference TRBV30 and TRBJ2-1, reads SQTIHQWPATLVQPVGSPLSLECTVEGTSNPNLYWYRQAAGRGLQLLFYSVGIGQISSEVPQNLSASRPQDRQFILSSKKLLLSDSGFYLCAWSQGPAGEQFFGPGTRLTVL.